Following are 16 T cell receptor beta chains from one sample sequenced in a study of blood T cell repertoires in COVID-19. Assay used: immunoSEQ multiplex PCR; TCRdb lists only in-frame clones, some missing. The sample gives some 170,000 clones, roughly 90% of which show up once; approximately 1.4% is in the top ten. Sequencing was performed on peripheral blood. These receptors came from a woman in her forties or fifties with acute or convalescent COVID-19.

This rearrangement joins TRBV9 to TRBJ1-6, with 7 bases fitting TRBD1. The CDR3 sequence is 15 residues long. CDR1 and CDR2 from the germline V gene are SGDLS and YYNGEE. The V segment lost 2 bases and the J segment 10 bases; nucleotides outside the gene matches: 9. DNA of the CDR3: TGTGCCAGCAGCGTTCAAGGGGGCTTTGGGTCACCCCTCCACTTT. Translation gives CASSVQGGFGSPLHF.

The V and J genes are TRBV7-2 and TRBJ2-2; D is perhaps TRBD2 (6 bases). The CDR3 is 14 amino acids. The V end was cut by 3 bases, the J end by 3 bases, with 8 bases between. CDR1 SGHTA and CDR2 FQGNSA come from the germline V gene. The CDR3 here is CASSFGGDTGELFF. As DNA, the CDR3 is TGTGCCAGCAGCTTTGGAGGGGACACCGGGGAGCTGTTTTTT.

The chain has TRBV13 and TRBJ2-5; D unresolved. This CDR3 region has 12 residues. V lost 1 base, J lost 3 bases, and 3 bases lay in between. The germline gives CDR1 PRHDT, CDR2 FYEKMQ (reference sequence). CDR3 DNA: TGTGCCAGCAGCTTAGCGGAAGAGACCCAGTACTTC. Translated: CASSLAEETQYF. The full variable domain, rest sourced from reference TRBV13 and TRBJ2-5, is AAGVIQSPRHLIKEKRETATLKCYPIPRHDTVYWYQQGPGQDPQFLISFYEKMQSDKGSIPDRFSAQQFSDYHSELNMSSLELGDSALYFCASSLAEETQYFGPGTRLLVL.

The chain joins TRBV19 to TRBJ2-1; D might be TRBD2 (6 bases). Germline V gene data show CDR1 as LNHDA and CDR2 as SQIVND (reference sequence). Trimming stripped 1 base from V and 5 bases from J, with 15 bases between. The CDR3 length is 16 residues. The CDR3 loop is CASSIVLAGRDNEQFF. For the CDR3, the DNA is TGTGCCAGTAGTATAGTACTGGCGGGACGTGACAATGAGCAGTTCTTC.

V usage is TRBV11-3 and J usage is TRBJ2-3; possible D gene TRBD1, 6 bases. V was cut by 0 bases and J by 1 base, with 11 bases left in between. The CDR3 loop spans 16 amino acids. The germline CDR1 and CDR2 sequences are SGHNT and YENEEA. CDR3 sequence (DNA): TGTGCCAGCAGCTTAGATGAGGCAGGGGGCACAGATACGCAGTATTTT. Amino acid sequence: CASSLDEAGGTDTQYF. Based on the CDR3 plus reference TRBV11-3 and TRBJ2-3, the full variable domain is EAGVVQSPRYKIIEKKQPVAFWCNPISGHNTLYWYLQNLGQGPELLIRYENEEAVDDSQLPKDRFSAERLKGVDSTLKIQPAELGDSAVYLCASSLDEAGGTDTQYFGPGTRLTVL.

The chain couples TRBV29-1 to TRBJ2-3; the match to TRBD1 covers 8 bases. Germline CDR1 and CDR2: SQVTM and ANQGSEA. V lost 7 bases and J lost 4; bases outside the gene matches: 13. The CDR3 sequence is 15 residues long. Written as DNA, the CDR3 is TGCAGCGCGGAGTGGGCAGGGGGCTTGGCAGATACGCAGTATTTT. Translation gives CSAEWAGGLADTQYF.

This clone was recorded a few times. The chain links TRBV4-1 to TRBJ2-3; maybe TRBD2 (6 bases). Deletions cut 1 base from V and 5 bases from J, with 13 bases between. The germline CDR1 and CDR2 sequences are MGHRA and YSYEKL. The CDR3 is 15 amino acids. CDR3 in amino acids: CASSQGWGDGDTQYF. As DNA, the CDR3 is TGCGCCAGCAGCCAAGGTTGGGGGGACGGAGATACGCAGTATTTT.

The gene calls are TRBV9 and TRBJ2-5; the match to TRBD2 covers 7 bases. The CDR3 contains 15 residues. V lost 4 bases, J lost 7 bases, and 13 bases stayed unmatched. Germline V gene lookup returns CDR1 SGDLS and CDR2 YYNGEE. CDR3 in DNA: TGTGCCAGCAGCCCCTCCCGCCAGCGGGACGGGACCCAGTACTTC. Amino acid sequence: CASSPSRQRDGTQYF.

The J gene is TRBJ1-3, the V gene TRBV12-3 or TRBV12-4, with TRBD1 matching over 7 bases. This CDR3 contains 13 residues. The CDR3 reads CAGGTHSGNTIYF. The CDR3 region has the DNA TGTGCAGGGGGCACCCACTCTGGAAACACCATATATTTT.

The V gene is TRBV25-1, the J gene TRBJ2-1; 10 nucleotides line up with TRBD2. The CDR3 is made up of 15 amino acids. J was trimmed by 5 bases and V by 4 bases; bases with no gene match: 5. Looked up from germline, CDR1 is MGHDK and CDR2 is SYGVNS. The CDR3 here is CASSGGLAIDNEQFF. The CDR3 nucleotides read TGTGCCAGCAGTGGGGGACTAGCGATCGACAATGAGCAGTTCTTC.

This clone was detected only once. This chain uses TRBV18 with TRBJ1-2; possible D gene TRBD1, 6 bases. The CDR3 runs 13 residues. Trimming pared 3 bases from V and 3 bases from J, leaving 8 bases between. Germline V gene data show CDR1 as KGHSH and CDR2 as LQKENI. CDR3 nucleotide sequence: TGTGCCAGCTCACCGCGACAGGACTATGGCTACACCTTC. Its protein is CASSPRQDYGYTF.

This rearrangement joins TRBV5-5 to TRBJ2-7, with 7 bases lining up with TRBD1. The CDR3 totals 15 residues. In germline, CDR1 is SGHKS, CDR2 YYEKEE (reference sequence). Unmatched junction bases numbered 6, after V lost 0 bases and J lost 3 bases. In DNA form, the CDR3 reads TGTGCCAGCAGCTTGGGGACAGGAGACATCTACGAGCAGTACTTC. Protein: CASSLGTGDIYEQYF.

This clone has only one observation. V and J are TRBV14 and TRBJ2-5; TRBD1 matches 12 bases. With V trimmed by 1 base and J by 7 bases, 10 bases remained unmatched. CDR3 length: 17 amino acids. The germline V gene has CDR1 SGHDN and CDR2 FVKESK. The CDR3 DNA reads as TGTGCCAGCAGCCAAGCGTTTGGGACAGGGGGCTCTGGGACCCAGTACTTC. Translating gives CASSQAFGTGGSGTQYF. Full variable domain (rest looked up from reference TRBV14 and TRBJ2-5): EAGVTQFPSHSVIEKGQTVTLRCDPISGHDNLYWYRRVMGKEIKFLLHFVKESKQDESGMPNNRFLAERTGGTYSTLKVQPAELEDSGVYFCASSQAFGTGGSGTQYFGPGTRLLVL.

V is TRBV19 and J is TRBJ2-2; 8 nucleotides line up with TRBD1. V shed 5 bases and J 3 bases; nucleotides not matched to a gene: 5. The CDR3 length is 15 residues. Germline loops: CDR1 LNHDA, CDR2 SQIVND (reference sequence). CDR3 protein: CASSAQGADTGELFF. The CDR3 DNA reads TGTGCCAGTAGTGCTCAGGGGGCGGACACCGGGGAGCTGTTTTTT.

A few counts support this clone. V gene TRBV2 combines with J gene TRBJ1-2; D remains unclear. This CDR3 region has 14 residues. Germline V CDR1 and CDR2: SNHLY, FYNNEI. The V gene lost 4 bases and the J gene lost 0 bases, with 9 bases spanning the gap. As DNA, the CDR3 is TGTGCCAGCAGTGTTCCTAAAGCTAACTATGGCTACACCTTC. This gives the protein CASSVPKANYGYTF.

The chain recombines TRBV7-2 with TRBJ1-6; D call uncertain. Trimming took off 7 bases at V and 5 bases at J, with 15 bases between the two ends. The CDR3 runs to 15 residues. Germline V gene data show CDR1 as SGHTA and CDR2 as FQGNSA. This CDR3 reads CASTPPPNNNSPLHF. CDR3 coding DNA: TGTGCCAGCACCCCACCCCCTAATAATAATTCACCCCTCCACTTT. Combining the CDR3 with reference TRBV7-2 and TRBJ1-6 gives the whole variable domain GAGVSQSPSNKVTEKGKDVELRCDPISGHTALYWYRQSLGQGLEFLIYFQGNSAPDKSGLPSDRFSAERTGGSVSTLTIQRTQQEDSAVYLCASTPPPNNNSPLHFGNGTRLTVT.